This entry concerns a single T cell receptor beta chain. The antigen it binds to is not known. No quality values exist for individual bases; no much larger clone is one base distant. The data are from a study of blood T cell repertoires in COVID-19 (dated by TCRdb to 2018 to 2020). In terms of the full investigation: The collaborator samples originated in the United States, Italy and Spain and spanned the acute and convalescent phases of COVID-19. The prospective study material was composed of cDNA or gDNA derived from T cells, B-cell-depleted T cells, or PBMCs. Subjects who had been exposed to COVID-19, were actively infected with it, or had recovered from it provided the deeply sampled blood TCRbeta repertoires that made up the dataset. A freely available public database, intended as a resource for researchers studying the immune response to SARS-CoV-2, is where the repertoires were released. The samples were drawn from the first 160 participants of the ongoing ImmuneRACE study and from 1,200 or so subjects provided by 6 global collaborators. The sample metadata nearly always contained a de-identified subject ID, COVID-19 status, age in years and sex. Where available, HLA class I and class II types were taken from metadata supplied by the sample provider and were not determined by assay-based typing. Overall results and qualifications from the work: How much clinical and demographic metadata was included differed by source and by participant, and the metadata was provided uncurated.

Whole blood was collected in K2EDTA tubes by collaborating institutions according to the institutions' own protocols. For TCRbeta analysis, collaborators shipped samples as frozen whole blood, isolated PBMCs, or DNA extracted from either of those sample types. The CDR1 and CDR2 encoded by the germline V gene (reference sequence) are LNHNV and YYDKDF. The junction shows trimming of 3 bases on V and 0 bases on J, plus 12 bases between the germline ends. Counted from cysteine to phenylalanine, this CDR3 has 16 amino acids. Just CDR3 DNA is preserved here, 48 bases in frame from base 1. TCRbeta CDR3 regions were amplified from genomic DNA using the immunoSEQ Assay, a bias-controlled multiplex PCR. On the study's bioinformatics: Nucleated cell counts per sample were estimated from amplification of reference gene primers within the assay. To quantify the absolute abundance of each unique TCRbeta CDR3 rearrangement, sequence reads were collapsed and filtered. For each sample, productive Simpson clonality was calculated as the square root of Simpson's diversity index across productive rearrangements. The immuneACCESS repertoire file appears here via TCRdb, limited to in-frame rearrangements. These files lack a portion of the clones; in checked studies, under half of the deficit traces to unresolved V genes, and the cause of the others is not known. V and J calls and clone size are given by that table; D and trimming were obtained from the DNA. This sample comprises roughly 190,000 clones, 85% of them detected only once. Clones ranked in the top ten supply around 8% of the sample.

The chain is assembled from TRBV15 and TRBJ1-5, and the D gene may be TRBD1, 5 bases matching. Specimen: peripheral blood. The receptor was isolated from a woman aged 55-70 years with acute or convalescent COVID-19. Here is the DNA: TGTGCCACCAGCAGCAGCAGGGCCCTTAGCAATCAGCCCCAGCATTTT. The translation is CATSSSRALSNQPQHF.